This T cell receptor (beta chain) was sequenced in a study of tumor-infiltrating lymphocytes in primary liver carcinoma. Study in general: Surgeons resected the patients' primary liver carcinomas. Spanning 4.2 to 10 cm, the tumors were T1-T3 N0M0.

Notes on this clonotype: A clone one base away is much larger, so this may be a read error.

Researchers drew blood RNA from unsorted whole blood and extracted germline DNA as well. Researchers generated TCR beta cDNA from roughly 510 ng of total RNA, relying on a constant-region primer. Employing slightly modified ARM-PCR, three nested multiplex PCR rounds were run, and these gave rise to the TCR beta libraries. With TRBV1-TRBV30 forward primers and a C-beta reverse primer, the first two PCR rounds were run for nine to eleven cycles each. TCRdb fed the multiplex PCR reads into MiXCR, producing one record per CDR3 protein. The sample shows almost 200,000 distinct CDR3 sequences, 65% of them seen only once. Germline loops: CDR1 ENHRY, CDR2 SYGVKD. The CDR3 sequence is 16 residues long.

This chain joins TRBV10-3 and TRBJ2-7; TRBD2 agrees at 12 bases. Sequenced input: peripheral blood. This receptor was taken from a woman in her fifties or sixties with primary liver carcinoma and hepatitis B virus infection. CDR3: CVISESILAGGYEQYF. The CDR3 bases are TGTGTCATCAGTGAGTCGATCCTAGCGGGAGGGTACGAGCAGTACTTC.